This T cell receptor beta chain was obtained from a study of T cell clonality in common variable immunodeficiency. Both groups were predominantly of Caucasian heritage. Data came from immunoSEQ multiplex PCR; TCRdb stores just in-frame clones and leaves some out. The profile covers about 41,000 clones, none occurring a single time. This clone appeared many times. Antigen: not known. Overall study results and limits: TCRbeta clonality was increased in CVID versus healthy controls. Common variable immunodeficiency TCR beta sequences reportedly had fewer deletions and N-nucleotide insertions. Compared with controls, CVID subjects had fewer shared TCRbeta clones.

The TCR sequence derives from a person aged 18-69 years in good health. Sample: peripheral blood mononuclear cells.

CDR3 DNA, as far as it was read: TGTGCCAGCAGCTTAGGGATAGCGGAGGGAGGAGAGACC. Its protein is CASSLGIAEGGET. The whole CDR3 reads CASSLGIAEGGETQYF. V gene TRBV7-3 combines with J gene TRBJ2-5; D is perhaps TRBD2 (6 bases). The observed sequence ends 3 residues before the CDR3 terminus, with the missing tail filled in from the germline J gene. Germline loops: CDR1 SGHTA, CDR2 FQGTGA. This CDR3 comprises 16 residues. V was shortened by 2 bases and J by 4 bases, with 17 bases between the two germline ends.